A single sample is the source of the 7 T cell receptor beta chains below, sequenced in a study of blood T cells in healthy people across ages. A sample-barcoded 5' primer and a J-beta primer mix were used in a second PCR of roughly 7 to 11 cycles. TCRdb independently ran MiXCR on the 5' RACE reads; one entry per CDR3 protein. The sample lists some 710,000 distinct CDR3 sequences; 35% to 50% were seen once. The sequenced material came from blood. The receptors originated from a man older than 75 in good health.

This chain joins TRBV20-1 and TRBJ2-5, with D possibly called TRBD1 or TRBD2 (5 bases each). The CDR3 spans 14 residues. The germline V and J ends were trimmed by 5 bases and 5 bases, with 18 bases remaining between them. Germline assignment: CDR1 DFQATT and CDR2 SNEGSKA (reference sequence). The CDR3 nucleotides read TGCAGTGCTGGAGTCCCGGGACCCACCGAGACCCAGTACTTC. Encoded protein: CSAGVPGPTETQYF.

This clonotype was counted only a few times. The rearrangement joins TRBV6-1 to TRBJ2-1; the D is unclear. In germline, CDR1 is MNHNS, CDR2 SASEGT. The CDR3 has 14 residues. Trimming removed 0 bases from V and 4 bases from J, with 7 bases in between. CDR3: CASSEASTYNEQFF. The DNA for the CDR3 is TGTGCCAGCAGTGAAGCCAGCACGTACAATGAGCAGTTCTTC.

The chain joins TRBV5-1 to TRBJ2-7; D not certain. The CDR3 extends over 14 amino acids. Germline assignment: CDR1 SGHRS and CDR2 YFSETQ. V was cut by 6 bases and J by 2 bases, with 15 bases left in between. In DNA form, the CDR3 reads TGCGCCAGCATCGACCCCAGCCGACCCTACGAGCAGTACTTC. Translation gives CASIDPSRPYEQYF.

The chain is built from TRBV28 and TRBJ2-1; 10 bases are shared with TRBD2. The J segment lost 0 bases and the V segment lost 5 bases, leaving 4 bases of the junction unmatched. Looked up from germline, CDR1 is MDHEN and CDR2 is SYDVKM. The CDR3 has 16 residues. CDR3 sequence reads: CASSRASGGSYNEQFF. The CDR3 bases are TGTGCCAGCAGTCGTGCTAGCGGGGGCTCCTACAATGAGCAGTTCTTC.

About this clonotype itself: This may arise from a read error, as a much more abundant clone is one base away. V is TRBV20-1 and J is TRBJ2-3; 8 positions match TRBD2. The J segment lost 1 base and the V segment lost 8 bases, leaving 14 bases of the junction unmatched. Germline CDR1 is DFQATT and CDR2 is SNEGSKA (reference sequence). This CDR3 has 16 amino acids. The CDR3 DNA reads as TGCAGTACTACCGGATCGCCACTAGCGGGCACAGATACGCAGTATTTT. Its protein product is CSTTGSPLAGTDTQYF.

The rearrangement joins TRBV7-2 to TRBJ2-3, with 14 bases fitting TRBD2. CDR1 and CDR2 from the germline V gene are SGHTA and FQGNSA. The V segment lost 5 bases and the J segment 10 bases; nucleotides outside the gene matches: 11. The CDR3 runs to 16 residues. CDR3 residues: CASSPRGLAGEEAQYF. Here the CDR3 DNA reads TGTGCCAGCAGCCCTAGGGGACTAGCGGGAGAGGAGGCGCAGTATTTT.

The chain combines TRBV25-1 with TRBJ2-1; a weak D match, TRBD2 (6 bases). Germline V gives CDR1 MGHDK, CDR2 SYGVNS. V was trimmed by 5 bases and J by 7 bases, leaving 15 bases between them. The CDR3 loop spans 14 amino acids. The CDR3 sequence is CASSKWDSRNEQFF. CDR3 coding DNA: TGTGCCAGCAGTAAATGGGACTCCAGGAATGAGCAGTTCTTC.